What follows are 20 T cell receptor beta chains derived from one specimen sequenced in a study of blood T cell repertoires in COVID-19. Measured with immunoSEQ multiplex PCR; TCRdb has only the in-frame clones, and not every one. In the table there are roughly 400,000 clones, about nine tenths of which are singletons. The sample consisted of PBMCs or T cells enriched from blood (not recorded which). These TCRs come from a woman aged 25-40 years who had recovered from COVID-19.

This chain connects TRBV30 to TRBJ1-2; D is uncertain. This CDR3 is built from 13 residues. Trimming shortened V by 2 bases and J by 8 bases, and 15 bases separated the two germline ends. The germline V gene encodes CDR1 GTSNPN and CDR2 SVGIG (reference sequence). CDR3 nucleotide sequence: TGTGCCTGGAGTATCCACGCTGCTAGGGGCTACACCTTC. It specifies CAWSIHAARGYTF. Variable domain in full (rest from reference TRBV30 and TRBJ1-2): SQTIHQWPATLVQPVGSPLSLECTVEGTSNPNLYWYRQAAGRGLQLLFYSVGIGQISSEVPQNLSASRPQDRQFILSSKKLLLSDSGFYLCAWSIHAARGYTFGSGTRLTVV.

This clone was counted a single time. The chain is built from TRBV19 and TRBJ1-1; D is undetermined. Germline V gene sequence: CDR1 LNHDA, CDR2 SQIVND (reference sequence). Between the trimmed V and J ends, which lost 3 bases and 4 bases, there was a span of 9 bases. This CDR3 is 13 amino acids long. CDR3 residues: CASSIPASTEAFF. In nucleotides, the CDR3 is TGTGCCAGTAGTATCCCCGCGTCCACTGAAGCTTTCTTT.

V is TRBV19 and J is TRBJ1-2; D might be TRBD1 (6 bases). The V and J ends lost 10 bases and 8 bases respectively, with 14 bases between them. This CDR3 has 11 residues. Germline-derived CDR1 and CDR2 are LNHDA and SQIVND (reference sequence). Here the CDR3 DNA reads TGTGCCACCGGACAGCCCCAGGGCTACACCTTC. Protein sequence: CATGQPQGYTF.

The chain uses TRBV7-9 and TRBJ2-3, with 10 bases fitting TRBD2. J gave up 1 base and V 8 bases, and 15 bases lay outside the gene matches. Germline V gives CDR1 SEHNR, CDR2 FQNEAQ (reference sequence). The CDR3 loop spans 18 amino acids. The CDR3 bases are TGTGCCAGCCTACCCGGAAACCTAGCGGGAGAAGGCACAGATACGCAGTATTTT. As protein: CASLPGNLAGEGTDTQYF.

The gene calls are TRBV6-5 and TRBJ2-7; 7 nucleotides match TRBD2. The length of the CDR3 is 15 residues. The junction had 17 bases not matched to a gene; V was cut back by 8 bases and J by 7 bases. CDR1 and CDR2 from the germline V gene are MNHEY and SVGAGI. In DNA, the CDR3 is TGTGCCAGCTCGTCGCAGGCGGGAGTTGGGCCTGAGCAGTACTTC. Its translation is CASSSQAGVGPEQYF.

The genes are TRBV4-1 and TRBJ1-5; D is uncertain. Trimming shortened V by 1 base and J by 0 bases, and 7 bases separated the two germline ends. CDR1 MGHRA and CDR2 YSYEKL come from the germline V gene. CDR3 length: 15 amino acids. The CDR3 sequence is CASSQVLYSNQPQHF. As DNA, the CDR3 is TGCGCCAGCAGCCAAGTGTTATATAGCAATCAGCCCCAGCATTTT.

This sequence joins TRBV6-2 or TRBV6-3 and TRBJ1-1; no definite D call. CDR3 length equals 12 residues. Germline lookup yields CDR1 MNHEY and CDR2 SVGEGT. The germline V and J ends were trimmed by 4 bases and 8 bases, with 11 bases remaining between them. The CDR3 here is CASSSYTGEAFF. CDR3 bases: TGTGCCAGCAGTTCTTACACGGGGGAAGCTTTCTTT.

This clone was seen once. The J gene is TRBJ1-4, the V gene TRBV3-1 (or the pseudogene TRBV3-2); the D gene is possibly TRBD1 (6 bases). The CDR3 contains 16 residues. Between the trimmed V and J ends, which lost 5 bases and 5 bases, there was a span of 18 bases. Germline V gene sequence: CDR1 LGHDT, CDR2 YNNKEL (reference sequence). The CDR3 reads CASSLHHRAMNEKLFF. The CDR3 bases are TGTGCCAGCAGCTTACATCACAGGGCAATGAATGAAAAACTGTTTTTT.

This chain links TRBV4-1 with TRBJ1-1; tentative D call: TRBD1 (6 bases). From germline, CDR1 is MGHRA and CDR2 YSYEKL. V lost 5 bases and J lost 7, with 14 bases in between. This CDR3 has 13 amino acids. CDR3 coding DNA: TGCGCCAGCAGCGAGTCGGGACAAGGTGAAGCTTTCTTT. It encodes CASSESGQGEAFF.

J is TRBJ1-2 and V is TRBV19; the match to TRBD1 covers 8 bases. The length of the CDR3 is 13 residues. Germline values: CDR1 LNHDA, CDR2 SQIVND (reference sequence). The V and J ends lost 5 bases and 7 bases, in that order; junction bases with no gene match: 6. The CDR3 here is CASSRQGAVGYTF. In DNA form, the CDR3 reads TGTGCCAGTAGTCGGCAGGGGGCGGTTGGCTACACCTTC. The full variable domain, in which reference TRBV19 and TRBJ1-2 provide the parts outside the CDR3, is DGGITQSPKYLFRKEGQNVTLSCEQNLNHDAMYWYRQDPGQGLRLIYYSQIVNDFQKGDIAEGYSVSREKKESFPLTVTSAQKNPTAFYLCASSRQGAVGYTFGSGTRLTVV.

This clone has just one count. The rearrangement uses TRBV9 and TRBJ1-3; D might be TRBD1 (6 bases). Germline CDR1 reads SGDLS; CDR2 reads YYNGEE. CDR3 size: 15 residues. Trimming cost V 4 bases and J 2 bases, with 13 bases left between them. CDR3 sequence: CASSLIHRAGNTIYF. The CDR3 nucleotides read TGTGCCAGCAGCCTAATTCACAGGGCTGGAAACACCATATATTTT.

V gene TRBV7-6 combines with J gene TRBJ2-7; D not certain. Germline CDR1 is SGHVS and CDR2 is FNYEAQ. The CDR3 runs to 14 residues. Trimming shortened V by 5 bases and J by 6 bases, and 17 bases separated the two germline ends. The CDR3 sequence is CASSLSPDMVEQYF. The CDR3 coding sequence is TGTGCCAGCAGCCTAAGCCCAGACATGGTCGAGCAGTACTTC.

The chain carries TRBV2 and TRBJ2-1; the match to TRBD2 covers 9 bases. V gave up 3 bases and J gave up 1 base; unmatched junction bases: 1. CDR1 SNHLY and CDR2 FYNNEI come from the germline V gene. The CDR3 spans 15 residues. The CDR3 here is CASSDSGSSYNEQFF. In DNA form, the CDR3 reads TGTGCCAGCAGTGATAGCGGGAGTTCCTACAATGAGCAGTTCTTC.

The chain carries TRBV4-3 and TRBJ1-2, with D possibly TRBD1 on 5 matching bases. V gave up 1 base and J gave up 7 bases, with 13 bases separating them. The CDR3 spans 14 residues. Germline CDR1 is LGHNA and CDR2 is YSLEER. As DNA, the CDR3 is TGCGCCAGCAGCCAAGGGTCAGGGATAGGTGGCTACACCTTC. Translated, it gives CASSQGSGIGGYTF.

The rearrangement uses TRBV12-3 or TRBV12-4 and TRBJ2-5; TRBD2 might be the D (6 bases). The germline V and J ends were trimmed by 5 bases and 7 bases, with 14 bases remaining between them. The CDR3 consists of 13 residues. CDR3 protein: CASSGGDFRTQYF. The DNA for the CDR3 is TGTGCCAGCAGTGGAGGGGACTTCAGGACCCAGTACTTC.

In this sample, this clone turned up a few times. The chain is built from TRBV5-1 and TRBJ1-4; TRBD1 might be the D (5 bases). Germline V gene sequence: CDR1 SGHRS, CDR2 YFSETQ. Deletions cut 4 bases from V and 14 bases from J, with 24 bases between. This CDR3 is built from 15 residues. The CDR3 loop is CASSEGSRGHVRLFF. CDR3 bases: TGCGCCAGCAGCGAAGGGTCGCGGGGCCACGTACGGCTGTTTTTT.

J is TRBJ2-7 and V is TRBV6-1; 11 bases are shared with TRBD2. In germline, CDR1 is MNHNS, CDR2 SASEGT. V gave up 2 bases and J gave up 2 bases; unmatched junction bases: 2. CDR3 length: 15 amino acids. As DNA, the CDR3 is TGTGCCAGCAGTGAATCTAGCGGGAGGCCCTACGAGCAGTACTTC. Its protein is CASSESSGRPYEQYF.

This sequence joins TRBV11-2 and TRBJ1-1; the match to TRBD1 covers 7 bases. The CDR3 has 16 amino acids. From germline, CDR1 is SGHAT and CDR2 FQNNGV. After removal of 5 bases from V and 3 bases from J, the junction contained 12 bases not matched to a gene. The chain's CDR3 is CASSPTDRQRDTEAFF. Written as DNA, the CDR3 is TGTGCCAGCAGCCCGACGGACAGGCAGAGGGACACTGAAGCTTTCTTT.

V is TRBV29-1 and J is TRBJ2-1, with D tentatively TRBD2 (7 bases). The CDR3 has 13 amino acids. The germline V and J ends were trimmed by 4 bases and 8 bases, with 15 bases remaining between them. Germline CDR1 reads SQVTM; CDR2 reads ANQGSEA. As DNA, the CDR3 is TGCAGCGTTGGTCGGGGGGCTAATTATGAGCAGTTCTTC. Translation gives CSVGRGANYEQFF.

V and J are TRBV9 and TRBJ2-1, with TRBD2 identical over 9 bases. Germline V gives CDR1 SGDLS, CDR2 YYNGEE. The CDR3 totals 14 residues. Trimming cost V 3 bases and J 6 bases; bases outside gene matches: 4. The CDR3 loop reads CASSGSGGINEQFF. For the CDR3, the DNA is TGTGCCAGCAGCGGTAGCGGGGGAATCAATGAGCAGTTCTTC.